The TCR beta chain described here comes from a study of blood T cell repertoires in COVID-19. Overall study: Samples of COVID-19 (acute and convalescent) were obtained from the United States, Italy and Spain. T cells, B-cell-depleted T cells, or PBMCs provided the cDNA or gDNA that served as material.

From germline, CDR1 is SGHVS and CDR2 FNYEAQ. The CDR3 runs 16 residues. The ends lost 5 bases at V and 0 bases at J; junction bases unmatched: 4. Source study methods: How many nucleated cells were present was estimated from reference gene primer amplification. The data were produced by immunoSEQ multiplex PCR, yet TCRdb's version contains in-frame clones alone and is incomplete. Clone size and the V and J calls come from that table; the DNA yielded D and trimming. In the table there are about 270,000 clones, approximately 91% of which are singletons. The study drew participants aged roughly 18 to 95 years from 20 to 30 US areas.

Sequencing was performed on PBMCs or T cells enriched from blood (not recorded which). The sequence was collected from a woman between 40 and 55 years old with acute COVID-19. The V and J genes are TRBV7-6 and TRBJ2-1; 10 positions match TRBD2. CDR3 bases: TGTGCCAGCAGCCCACTAGCGGGACCCTCCTACAATGAGCAGTTCTTC. It is translated as CASSPLAGPSYNEQFF.